This paragraph covers one T cell receptor (beta chain) sequence. Profiling relied on immunoSEQ multiplex PCR, and the TCRdb table lists in-frame clones only, not all of them. The sample has approximately 73,000 clones; approximately 91% are singletons. Germline CDR1 MNHEY, CDR2 SVGAGI. Between the trimmed V and J ends, which lost 2 bases and 4 bases, there was a span of 8 bases. The CDR3 length is 14 residues. The data stem from a study of technical replicates of blood from a few donors. Sequencing used T cells isolated from PBMCs. The source of this sequence is a human donor in good health. The chain is built from TRBV6-5 and TRBJ2-2; D remains unclear. CDR3 sequence reads: CASSYAQATGELFF. As DNA, the CDR3 is TGTGCCAGCAGTTACGCTCAGGCCACCGGGGAGCTGTTTTTT.